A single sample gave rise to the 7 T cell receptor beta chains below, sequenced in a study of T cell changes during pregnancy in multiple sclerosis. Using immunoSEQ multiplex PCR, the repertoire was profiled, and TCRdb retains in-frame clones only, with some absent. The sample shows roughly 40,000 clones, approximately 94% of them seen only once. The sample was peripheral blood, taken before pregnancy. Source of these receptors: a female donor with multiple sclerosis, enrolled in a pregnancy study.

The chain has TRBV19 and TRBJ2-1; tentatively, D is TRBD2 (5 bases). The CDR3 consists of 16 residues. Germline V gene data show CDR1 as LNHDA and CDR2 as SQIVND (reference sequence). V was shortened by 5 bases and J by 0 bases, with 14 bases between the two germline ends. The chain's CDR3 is CASSATRVGSYNEQFF. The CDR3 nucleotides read TGTGCCAGTAGTGCCACTAGGGTCGGCTCCTACAATGAGCAGTTCTTC. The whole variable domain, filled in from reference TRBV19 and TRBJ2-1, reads DGGITQSPKYLFRKEGQNVTLSCEQNLNHDAMYWYRQDPGQGLRLIYYSQIVNDFQKGDIAEGYSVSREKKESFPLTVTSAQKNPTAFYLCASSATRVGSYNEQFFGPGTRLTVL.

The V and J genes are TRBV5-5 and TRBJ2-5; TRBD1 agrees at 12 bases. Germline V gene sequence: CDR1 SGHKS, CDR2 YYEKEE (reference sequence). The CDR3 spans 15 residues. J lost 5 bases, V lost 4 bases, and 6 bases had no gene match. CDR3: CASSTWDRGHETQYF. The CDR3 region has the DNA TGTGCCAGCAGCACTTGGGACAGGGGGCATGAGACCCAGTACTTC.

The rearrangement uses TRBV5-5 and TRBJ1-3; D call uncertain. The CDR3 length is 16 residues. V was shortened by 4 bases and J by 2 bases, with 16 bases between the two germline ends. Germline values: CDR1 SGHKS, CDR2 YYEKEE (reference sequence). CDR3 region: CASSRGGEATGNTIYF. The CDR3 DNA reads TGTGCCAGCAGCCGTGGCGGGGAGGCCACTGGAAACACCATATATTTT.

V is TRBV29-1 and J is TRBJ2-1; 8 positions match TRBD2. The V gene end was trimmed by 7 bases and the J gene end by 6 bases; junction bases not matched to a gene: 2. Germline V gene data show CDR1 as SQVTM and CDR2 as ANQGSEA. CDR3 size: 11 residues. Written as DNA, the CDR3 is TGCAGCGCGGGAGGGGCCAATGAGCAGTTCTTC. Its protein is CSAGGANEQFF.

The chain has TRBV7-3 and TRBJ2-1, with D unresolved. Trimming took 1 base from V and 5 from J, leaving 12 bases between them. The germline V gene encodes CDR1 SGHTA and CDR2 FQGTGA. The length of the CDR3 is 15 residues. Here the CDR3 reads CASSLIETYDNEQFF. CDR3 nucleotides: TGTGCCAGCAGCTTAATTGAGACTTATGACAATGAGCAGTTCTTC.

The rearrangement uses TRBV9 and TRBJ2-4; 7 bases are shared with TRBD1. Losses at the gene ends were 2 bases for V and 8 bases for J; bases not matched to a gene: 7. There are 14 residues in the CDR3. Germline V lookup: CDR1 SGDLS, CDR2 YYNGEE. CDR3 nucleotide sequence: TGTGCCAGCAGCGTGGGCAGGGGGTGGGACATTCAGTACTTC. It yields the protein CASSVGRGWDIQYF. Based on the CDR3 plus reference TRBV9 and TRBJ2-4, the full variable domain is DSGVTQTPKHLITATGQRVTLRCSPRSGDLSVYWYQQSLDQGLQFLIQYYNGEERAKGNILERFSAQQFPDLHSELNLSSLELGDSALYFCASSVGRGWDIQYFGAGTRLSVL.

DNA for the CDR3: TGTGCCAGCAGCTCGAATTCCCATGCTAGCGCCGGGGAGCTGTTTTTT. Translation: CASSSNSHASAGELFF. The gene calls are TRBV7-3 and TRBJ2-2; D might be TRBD2 (6 bases). CDR3 length: 16 residues. Trimming pared 4 bases from V and 6 bases from J, leaving 18 bases between. Germline CDR1 reads SGHTA; CDR2 reads FQGTGA.